These T cell receptor beta chains were read from a single sample in a study of technical replicates of blood from a few donors. Clones were read by immunoSEQ multiplex PCR, and TCRdb kept only the in-frame ones, dropping some. The profile covers about 86,000 clones, with around 96% appearing a single time and around 0.35% taken by the ten largest. Sequenced material: T cells isolated from PBMCs. Every receptor here comes from a human donor in good health. The conserved cysteine and the conserved F or W are not part of the CDR3 here. Fields, in order: J gene, V gene, D gene, CDR3 protein. The D gene is left open where the match is weak.

J gene: TRBJ1-1; V gene: TRBV2; D gene: .; CDR3 protein: ASNFQGNTEAF
J gene: TRBJ1-2; V gene: TRBV4-1; D gene: .; CDR3 protein: ASSPGPGTYGYT
J gene: TRBJ2-7; V gene: TRBV6-5; D gene: TRBD1; CDR3 protein: ASSQSGTGGH
J gene: TRBJ2-5; V gene: TRBV7-3; D gene: TRBD1; CDR3 protein: ASSVGQGETQY
J gene: TRBJ1-4; V gene: TRBV28; D gene: .; CDR3 protein: ASRTTGSTNEKLF
J gene: TRBJ2-6; V gene: TRBV6-1; D gene: .; CDR3 protein: ASSDRAPGANVLT
J gene: TRBJ2-5; V gene: TRBV30; D gene: TRBD1; CDR3 protein: AWSRLDRDQETQY
J gene: TRBJ1-4; V gene: TRBV10-3; D gene: .; CDR3 protein: AISDGGDEKLF
J gene: TRBJ1-2; V gene: TRBV29-1; D gene: .; CDR3 protein: SVGGGIVYGYT
J gene: TRBJ2-1; V gene: TRBV4-3; D gene: .; CDR3 protein: ASSQDPDEQF
J gene: TRBJ2-7; V gene: TRBV27; D gene: TRBD1; CDR3 protein: ASSLGTGSPYEQY
J gene: TRBJ2-5; V gene: TRBV7-7; D gene: TRBD1; CDR3 protein: ASSQDRQETQY
J gene: TRBJ1-3; V gene: TRBV9; D gene: TRBD1; CDR3 protein: ASSAGQGPGNTIY
J gene: TRBJ2-7; V gene: TRBV6-6; D gene: .; CDR3 protein: AIQGGLEQY
J gene: TRBJ2-7; V gene: TRBV28; D gene: .; CDR3 protein: ASRHTDYEQY
J gene: TRBJ1-1; V gene: TRBV5-1; D gene: .; CDR3 protein: ASSLEQGNTEAF
J gene: TRBJ2-1; V gene: TRBV4-1; D gene: TRBD2; CDR3 protein: ASSQVYSGSRNEQF
J gene: TRBJ2-7; V gene: TRBV5-4; D gene: TRBD2; CDR3 protein: ASSLALAAYEQY
J gene: TRBJ2-1; V gene: TRBV5-1; D gene: .; CDR3 protein: ASSSSEAEQF
J gene: TRBJ2-7; V gene: TRBV7-2; D gene: TRBD1; CDR3 protein: ASSSTGGVGYEQY
J gene: TRBJ2-5; V gene: TRBV5-6; D gene: TRBD1; CDR3 protein: ASSGSPGTAETQY
J gene: TRBJ2-7; V gene: TRBV4-2; D gene: .; CDR3 protein: ASSLARAGVYEQY
J gene: TRBJ1-2; V gene: TRBV5-4; D gene: .; CDR3 protein: ASSDRGGGYT
J gene: TRBJ2-7; V gene: TRBV21-1; D gene: .; CDR3 protein: ASSKGRSAGTYEQY
J gene: TRBJ1-4; V gene: TRBV4-2; D gene: TRBD1; CDR3 protein: ASSLPETGVGEKLF
J gene: TRBJ2-7; V gene: TRBV2; D gene: .; CDR3 protein: ASIGSYSYEQY
J gene: TRBJ2-5; V gene: TRBV11-3; D gene: TRBD1; CDR3 protein: ASSLRQGGIETQY
J gene: TRBJ2-7; V gene: TRBV2; D gene: TRBD1; CDR3 protein: ASIRGQVYEQY
J gene: TRBJ1-4; V gene: TRBV6-5; D gene: TRBD1; CDR3 protein: ASSYGGTGREKLF
J gene: TRBJ2-1; V gene: TRBV9; D gene: TRBD1; CDR3 protein: ASSPPQGVNYNEQF
J gene: TRBJ2-7; V gene: TRBV7-2; D gene: TRBD2; CDR3 protein: ASSLGLAATYEQY
J gene: TRBJ1-4; V gene: TRBV29-1; D gene: .; CDR3 protein: SVVGEANEKLF
J gene: TRBJ2-7; V gene: TRBV19; D gene: .; CDR3 protein: ASSMRPLYEQY
J gene: TRBJ2-5; V gene: TRBV27; D gene: TRBD2; CDR3 protein: ASSLLRGSIETQY
J gene: TRBJ2-7; V gene: TRBV9; D gene: .; CDR3 protein: ASSSSGGLGNEQY
J gene: TRBJ2-1; V gene: TRBV2; D gene: .; CDR3 protein: ASRTEFGNEQF
J gene: TRBJ2-1; V gene: TRBV5-6; D gene: TRBD2; CDR3 protein: ASSLATSGTNEQF
J gene: TRBJ2-3; V gene: TRBV4-1; D gene: TRBD2; CDR3 protein: ASSPNPGLARTDTQY
J gene: TRBJ1-1; V gene: TRBV5-1; D gene: TRBD1; CDR3 protein: ASSTGVGTEAF
J gene: TRBJ2-7; V gene: TRBV28; D gene: .; CDR3 protein: ASSLPGQNTKEQY
J gene: TRBJ2-2; V gene: TRBV10-3; D gene: TRBD2; CDR3 protein: AISGLAGVLGELF
J gene: TRBJ2-3; V gene: TRBV7-2; D gene: .; CDR3 protein: ASTTFITDTQY
J gene: TRBJ2-4; V gene: TRBV9; D gene: .; CDR3 protein: ASSVGGGQNIQY
J gene: TRBJ2-7; V gene: TRBV27; D gene: TRBD1; CDR3 protein: ASSSPGTGSYEQY
J gene: TRBJ2-7; V gene: TRBV6-6; D gene: .; CDR3 protein: ASSYGTPRYEQY
J gene: TRBJ2-5; V gene: TRBV6-5; D gene: .; CDR3 protein: ATLPPGRGETQY
J gene: TRBJ2-1; V gene: TRBV30; D gene: .; CDR3 protein: AWKRRAENEQF
J gene: TRBJ1-5; V gene: TRBV27; D gene: .; CDR3 protein: ASSWAENQPQH
J gene: TRBJ2-7; V gene: TRBV5-4; D gene: TRBD1; CDR3 protein: ASSLDRVVYEQY